The present T cell receptor beta chain was sequenced within a study of Graves' ophthalmopathy and Graves' hyperthyroidism. In the study overall: Prior to any treatment, peripheral blood was collected at the time of initial diagnosis. Study findings and constraints: A roughly 81% specificity and just under 90% sensitivity were achieved by a 13-signature model that separated ophthalmopathy from stable hyperthyroidism.

Trimming pared 7 bases from V and 5 bases from J, leaving 15 bases between. From germline, CDR1 is LNHDA and CDR2 SQIVND (reference sequence). The CDR3 length is 14 residues. At least ten counts were recorded for this clonotype. Its cognate antigen is unknown. For donors with ophthalmopathy, the disease showed moderate-to-severe activity, reached CAS ≥3 and NOSPECS ≥4, and had lasted under 3 months. Patients with other autoimmune diseases, uncontrolled infections, pregnancy or lactation were excluded. RNA transcripts were the template, and TCR beta CDR3 regions were amplified from them. Scientists carried out first-round RT-PCR using HTBI primers and then a second-round multiplex PCR. Using its own MiXCR run on the multiplex PCR reads, TCRdb lists one record per CDR3 protein. The sample has under 250,000 distinct CDR3 sequences; 20% to 25% are singletons.

This chain uses TRBV19 with TRBJ1-5; no clear D. The specimen was peripheral blood. The origin of this receptor is a woman between 45 and 65 years old with Graves' ophthalmopathy. This CDR3 reads CASTSQLGDQPQHF. CDR3 sequence (DNA): TGTGCCAGTACATCGCAGCTCGGGGATCAGCCCCAGCATTTT.